This note documents a single TCR beta chain sequence. The data stem from a study of blood T cell repertoires in COVID-19. Overall study: Collection of acute and convalescent COVID-19 samples took place in the United States, Italy and Spain. Nucleic acid was either cDNA or gDNA, and it came from T cells, B-cell-depleted T cells, or PBMCs.

Under the authors' procedure: For nucleated cells, counts were estimated from reference gene primer amplification. The repertoire was sequenced with immunoSEQ multiplex PCR; TCRdb's copy has only in-frame clones and lacks some. The D gene and trimming were derived from the DNA, and the V and J assignments and clone size from that table. The data show some 50,000 clones, around 90% seen once. The CDR3 runs to 13 residues. V lost 1 base and J lost 9, with 12 bases in between. Germline CDR1 is SGHAT and CDR2 is FQNNGV. J is TRBJ1-1 and V is TRBV11-2; possible D gene TRBD1, 5 bases. The TCR comes from a human donor in a cohort sampled during active COVID-19. Sequenced input: peripheral blood. CDR3 in DNA: TGTGCCAGCAGCTTAGTGGATCAGGGCCAAGCTTTCTTT. Amino acid sequence: CASSLVDQGQAFF.